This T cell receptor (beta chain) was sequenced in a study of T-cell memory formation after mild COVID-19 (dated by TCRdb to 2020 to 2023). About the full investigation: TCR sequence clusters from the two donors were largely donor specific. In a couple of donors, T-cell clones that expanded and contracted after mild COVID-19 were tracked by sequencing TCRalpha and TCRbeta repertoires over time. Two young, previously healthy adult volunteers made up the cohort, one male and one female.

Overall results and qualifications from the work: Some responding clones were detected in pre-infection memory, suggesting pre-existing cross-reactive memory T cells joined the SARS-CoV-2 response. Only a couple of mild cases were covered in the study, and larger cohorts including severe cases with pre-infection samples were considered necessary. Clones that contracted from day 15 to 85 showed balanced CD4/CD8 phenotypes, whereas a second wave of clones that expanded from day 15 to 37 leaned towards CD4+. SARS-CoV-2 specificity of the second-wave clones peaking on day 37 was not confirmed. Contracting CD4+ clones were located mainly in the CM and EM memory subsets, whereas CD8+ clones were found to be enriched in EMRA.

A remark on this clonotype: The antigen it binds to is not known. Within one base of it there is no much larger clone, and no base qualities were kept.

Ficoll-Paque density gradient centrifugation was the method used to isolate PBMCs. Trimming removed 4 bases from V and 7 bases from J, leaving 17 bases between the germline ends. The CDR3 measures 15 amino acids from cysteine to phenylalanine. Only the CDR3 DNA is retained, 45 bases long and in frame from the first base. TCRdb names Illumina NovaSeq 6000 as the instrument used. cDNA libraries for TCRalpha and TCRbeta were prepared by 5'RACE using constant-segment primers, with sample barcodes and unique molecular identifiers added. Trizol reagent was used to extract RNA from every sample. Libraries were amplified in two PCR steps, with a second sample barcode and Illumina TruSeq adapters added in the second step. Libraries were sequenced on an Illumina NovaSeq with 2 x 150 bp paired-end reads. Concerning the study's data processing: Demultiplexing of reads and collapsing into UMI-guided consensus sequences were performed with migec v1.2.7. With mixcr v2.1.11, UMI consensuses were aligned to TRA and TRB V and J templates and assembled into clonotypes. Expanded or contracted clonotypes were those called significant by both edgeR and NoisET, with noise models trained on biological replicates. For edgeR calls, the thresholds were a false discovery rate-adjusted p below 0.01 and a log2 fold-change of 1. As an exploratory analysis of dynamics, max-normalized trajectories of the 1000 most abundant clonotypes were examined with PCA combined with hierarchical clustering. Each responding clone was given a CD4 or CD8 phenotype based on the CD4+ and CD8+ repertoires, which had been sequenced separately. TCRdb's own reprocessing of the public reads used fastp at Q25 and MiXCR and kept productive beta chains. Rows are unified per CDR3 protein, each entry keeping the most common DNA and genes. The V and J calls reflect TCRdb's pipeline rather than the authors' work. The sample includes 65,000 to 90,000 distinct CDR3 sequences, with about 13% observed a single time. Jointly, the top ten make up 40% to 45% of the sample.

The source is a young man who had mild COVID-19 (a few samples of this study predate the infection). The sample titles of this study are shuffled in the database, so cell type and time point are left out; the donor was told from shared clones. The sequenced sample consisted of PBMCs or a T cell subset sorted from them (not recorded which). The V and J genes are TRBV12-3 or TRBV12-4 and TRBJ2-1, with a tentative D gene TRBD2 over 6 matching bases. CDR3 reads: CASSWTGVRGNEQFF. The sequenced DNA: TGTGCCAGCAGTTGGACGGGGGTGCGAGGAAATGAGCAGTTCTTC.